There are a few counts of the clone carrying this T cell receptor beta chain. The antigen is undetermined. The data originate from a study of vaccination and CD4 T cells after COVID-19. Treatment described: approximately nine-day PBMC culture with coronavirus spike peptide pools or control peptides (ViraFEST assay). Per the germline V gene, CDR1 is SNHLY and CDR2 is FYNNEI. CDR3 length: 12 amino acids. Trimming stripped 3 bases from V and 6 bases from J, with 8 bases between. Scientists ran DNA taken from cultured CD4+ T cells through the Oncomine TCR Beta short-read assay for sequencing. Each CDR3 protein gets one entry after TCRdb re-called the PCR reads with MiXCR. The sample records approximately 12,000 distinct CDR3 sequences, about two fifths being singletons.

This sequence joins TRBV2 and TRBJ1-1; D not certain. This TCR was sampled from a human donor who had recovered from COVID-19. The sample here was CD4+ T cells from blood, cultured in vitro, taken before SARS-CoV-2 vaccination. The CDR3 coding sequence is TGTGCCAGCAGTGAGGTGGAGGCTGAAGCTTTCTTT. It codes for CASSEVEAEAFF.